This T cell receptor beta chain is from a study of T-cell reconstitution after alpha-beta-depleted transplantation in children. This clonotype is a singleton in its sample. As yet, its antigen is unknown. Per germline, CDR1 SGHTA and CDR2 FQGNSA. The junction had 6 bases not matched to a gene; V was cut back by 5 bases and J by 0 bases. This CDR3 is built from 15 residues. Unique molecular identifiers were used in preparing the TCRbeta library. In TCRdb, the PCR reads were re-called with MiXCR into one record per CDR3 protein. Counted here are 800,000 to 1,000,000 distinct CDR3 sequences, under 30% occurring once; the ten biggest clones make up more than 25%. Regarding the study as a whole: T-cell counts and diversity were attributed mostly to newly produced T cells one year after transplant. Surviving recipient T cells and thymic progenitors underlay high day-60 TCRbeta diversity in some patients.

This material consisted of PBMCs, mostly from graft donor cells, taken 360 days after TCRalphabeta/CD19-depleted stem cell transplant. This rearrangement joins TRBV7-2 to TRBJ1-1, with 7 bases that match TRBD1. This sequence originates from a boy less than two years old who had a stem cell transplant for SCID, so the T cells may come from the graft donor. CDR3 sequence: CASSIGGQLNTEAFF. The CDR3 region has the DNA TGTGCCAGCAGCATAGGGGGACAGCTGAACACTGAAGCTTTCTTT. Complete variable domain (other parts from reference TRBV7-2 and TRBJ1-1): GAGVSQSPSNKVTEKGKDVELRCDPISGHTALYWYRQSLGQGLEFLIYFQGNSAPDKSGLPSDRFSAERTGGSVSTLTIQRTQQEDSAVYLCASSIGGQLNTEAFFGQGTRLTVV.